The clone carrying this T cell receptor beta chain was seen just once. Its specificity is unknown. V lost 4 bases, J lost 6 bases, and 7 bases stayed unmatched. This CDR3 has 14 residues. Germline CDR1 reads LNHDA; CDR2 reads SQIVND (reference sequence). This specimen belongs to a study of CD4 T cells in relation to SARS-CoV-2 and coronaviruses. CD4+ T cells from unexposed donors were obtained before the COVID-19 pandemic (2011-2018). The cells were cultured for roughly 11 days before CD4+ T cells were isolated. As cell numbers allowed, unexposed-donor CD4+ T cells faced SARS-CoV-2 S/N and four cold-coronavirus spikes. The assay was immunoSEQ multiplex PCR, and TCRdb's table has in-frame clones only and misses some. The sample has roughly 20,000 clones, over 75% seen once.

The rearrangement joins TRBV19 to TRBJ2-3; TRBD2 agrees at 7 bases. The receptor's source is a human donor in good health. The sequenced sample consisted of CD4+ T cells from PBMCs, cultured in vitro. The CDR3 DNA is TGTGCCAGTAGTACAGCGCAGGGAGGGGATACGCAGTATTTT. Translating it yields CASSTAQGGDTQYF. Using reference TRBV19 and TRBJ2-3 for the parts outside the CDR3, the full variable domain is DGGITQSPKYLFRKEGQNVTLSCEQNLNHDAMYWYRQDPGQGLRLIYYSQIVNDFQKGDIAEGYSVSREKKESFPLTVTSAQKNPTAFYLCASSTAQGGDTQYFGPGTRLTVL.